This T cell receptor beta chain is from a study of cytomegalovirus exposure and HLA in healthy donors. Study outcomes and limitations: Several of the most significant clusters appeared, in a later analysis, to be linked to common viral pathogens.

Primers: 60 Vbeta forward and 13 Jbeta reverse. Sequencing was performed with immunoSEQ multiplex PCR; in TCRdb, only in-frame clones are kept and a portion is missing. The sample includes about 160,000 clones, almost 80% of them seen just once. Deletions cut 6 bases from V and 1 base from J, with 4 bases between. The CDR3 covers 11 residues. CDR1 DFQATT and CDR2 SNEGSKA come from the germline V gene (reference sequence). Concerning this clone: Its antigen is not known.

The receptor comes from a male donor in good health and CMV-seronegative. The specimen sequenced was PBMCs. V is TRBV20-1 and J is TRBJ2-1; D remains ambiguous. DNA of the CDR3: TGCAGTGCACAGTCCTACAATGAGCAGTTCTTC. Translated, it gives CSAQSYNEQFF.